The rows below give T cell receptor beta chains drawn from one sample of a study of blood T cell repertoires in COVID-19. Only in-frame clones appear in the TCRdb table, and some are missing; sequencing was by immunoSEQ multiplex PCR. The data hold 150,000 to 200,000 clones, with around three quarters observed a single time. The sample was PBMCs or T cells enriched from blood (not recorded which). These receptors were obtained from a woman aged 50 to 60 with acute COVID-19. The CDR3 runs from the conserved cysteine through the conserved F or W. A D gene is named only where the DNA matches it firmly. Clone size is given for some rows only: seen once, a few or many times, or a class if the clone is expanded.

cdr3_aa: CASSPYRGGGNTIYF
cdr3_nt: TGTGCCAGCAGCCCCTACAGGGGAGGCGGAAACACCATATATTTT
d_call: TRBD1
clone_size: .
v_call: TRBV2
j_call: TRBJ1-3

cdr3_aa: CASSLVWGGTDTQYF
cdr3_nt: TGTGCCAGCAGCTTAGTATGGGGGGGCACAGATACGCAGTATTTT
d_call: .
clone_size: .
v_call: TRBV7-2
j_call: TRBJ2-3

cdr3_aa: CASSAGQGANYGYTF
cdr3_nt: TGTGCCAGCAGCGCCGGACAGGGGGCTAACTATGGCTACACCTTC
d_call: TRBD1
clone_size: few
v_call: TRBV9
j_call: TRBJ1-2

cdr3_aa: CASSFGGTGGYRPQHF
cdr3_nt: TGTGCCAGCAGCTTTGGCGGGACAGGGGGCTATCGGCCCCAGCATTTT
d_call: TRBD1
clone_size: .
v_call: TRBV5-6
j_call: TRBJ1-5

cdr3_aa: CASSPWTDSNQPQHF
cdr3_nt: TGTGCCAGCAGCCCATGGACAGATAGCAATCAGCCCCAGCATTTT
d_call: .
clone_size: few
v_call: TRBV7-6
j_call: TRBJ1-5

cdr3_aa: CASSPLLTGGRGGYTF
cdr3_nt: TGTGCCAGCAGCCCCCTCCTGACAGGGGGTAGGGGTGGCTACACCTTC
d_call: TRBD1
clone_size: .
v_call: TRBV7-6
j_call: TRBJ1-2

cdr3_aa: CASSLTGMNTEAFF
cdr3_nt: TGCGCCAGCAGCCTGACAGGTATGAACACTGAAGCTTTCTTT
d_call: .
clone_size: once
v_call: TRBV5-1
j_call: TRBJ1-1

cdr3_aa: CASSQALTPAPGAKNIQYF
cdr3_nt: TGTGCCAGCAGCCAAGCTCTCACCCCGGCCCCAGGGGCCAAAAACATTCAGTACTTC
d_call: .
clone_size: .
v_call: TRBV4-2
j_call: TRBJ2-4

cdr3_aa: CASRHRANTEAFF
cdr3_nt: TGTGCCAGCAGACACAGGGCGAACACTGAAGCTTTCTTT
d_call: .
clone_size: .
v_call: TRBV3-1/TRBV3-2
j_call: TRBJ1-1

cdr3_aa: CASSRAGTGGGYTF
cdr3_nt: TGCGCCAGCAGCCGCGCCGGGACAGGTGGTGGCTACACCTTC
d_call: TRBD1
clone_size: .
v_call: TRBV4-3
j_call: TRBJ1-2

cdr3_aa: CASSEGVEASPLHF
cdr3_nt: TGCGCCAGCAGCGAGGGAGTAGAGGCTTCACCCCTCCACTTT
d_call: .
clone_size: .
v_call: TRBV5-1
j_call: TRBJ1-6

cdr3_aa: CASSLLPDQPQHF
cdr3_nt: TGCGCCAGCAGCTTGCTACCGGATCAGCCCCAGCATTTT
d_call: .
clone_size: .
v_call: TRBV5-1
j_call: TRBJ1-5

cdr3_aa: CASSLRGRGSRNQPQHF
cdr3_nt: TGTGCCAGCAGTTTAAGGGGCAGGGGCTCTCGGAATCAGCCCCAGCATTTT
d_call: .
clone_size: .
v_call: TRBV28
j_call: TRBJ1-5

cdr3_aa: CASSLGQGGQPQHF
cdr3_nt: TGTGCCAGCAGCCTGGGACAGGGGGGGCAGCCCCAGCATTTT
d_call: TRBD1
clone_size: .
v_call: TRBV9
j_call: TRBJ1-5

cdr3_aa: CASSNLAGVLGTDTQYF
cdr3_nt: TGTGCCAGCAGTAACCTAGCGGGCGTTCTCGGCACAGATACGCAGTATTTT
d_call: TRBD2
clone_size: few
v_call: TRBV6-2/TRBV6-3
j_call: TRBJ2-3

cdr3_aa: CASSRRGGSGANVLTF
cdr3_nt: TGTGCCAGCAGCCGTAGAGGCGGCTCTGGGGCCAACGTCCTGACTTTC
d_call: .
clone_size: .
v_call: TRBV14
j_call: TRBJ2-6

cdr3_aa: CSGTGTTLNTEAFF
cdr3_nt: TGCAGCGGTACCGGGACAACATTGAACACTGAAGCTTTCTTT
d_call: .
clone_size: .
v_call: TRBV29-1
j_call: TRBJ1-1

cdr3_aa: CATREESTATQYF
cdr3_nt: TGTGCCACCAGAGAGGAGTCCACGGCTACGCAGTATTTT
d_call: .
clone_size: .
v_call: TRBV2
j_call: TRBJ2-3

cdr3_aa: CASSLARVRPPSHYGYTF
cdr3_nt: TGTGCCAGCAGCTTGGCCAGGGTCCGACCCCCGAGTCACTATGGCTACACCTTC
d_call: .
clone_size: once
v_call: TRBV5-4
j_call: TRBJ1-2

cdr3_aa: CASSEYRGSNQPQHF
cdr3_nt: TGTGCCAGCAGTGAATATAGGGGCAGCAATCAGCCCCAGCATTTT
d_call: .
clone_size: few
v_call: TRBV2
j_call: TRBJ1-5

cdr3_aa: CSASFQWNQPQHF
cdr3_nt: TGCAGTGCTAGTTTCCAGTGGAATCAGCCCCAGCATTTT
d_call: .
clone_size: .
v_call: TRBV20-1
j_call: TRBJ1-5

cdr3_aa: CASSYGLRLSPLHF
cdr3_nt: TGTGCCAGCAGCTACGGACTTAGGCTATCACCCCTCCACTTT
d_call: .
clone_size: .
v_call: TRBV6-5
j_call: TRBJ1-6

cdr3_aa: CASSFARGEGHTEAFF
cdr3_nt: TGTGCCAGCAGTTTTGCGAGGGGGGAGGGACACACTGAAGCTTTCTTT
d_call: .
clone_size: .
v_call: TRBV28
j_call: TRBJ1-1

cdr3_aa: CSASHGYNYGYTF
cdr3_nt: TGCAGTGCTAGTCACGGTTACAACTATGGCTACACCTTC
d_call: .
clone_size: .
v_call: TRBV20-1
j_call: TRBJ1-2

cdr3_aa: CASSSTDQINTIYF
cdr3_nt: TGTGCCAGCAGTTCAACAGATCAAATAAACACCATATATTTT
d_call: .
clone_size: .
v_call: TRBV28
j_call: TRBJ1-3

cdr3_aa: CASSKLAGGQGEQFF
cdr3_nt: TGTGCCAGCAGTAAGCTAGCGGGGGGGCAGGGTGAGCAGTTCTTC
d_call: TRBD2
clone_size: .
v_call: TRBV27
j_call: TRBJ2-1

cdr3_aa: CASSFPNQGSGNTIYF
cdr3_nt: TGTGCCAGCAGTTTCCCAAACCAGGGCTCTGGAAACACCATATATTTT
d_call: .
clone_size: .
v_call: TRBV28
j_call: TRBJ1-3

cdr3_aa: CASSQGGGTYNEQFF
cdr3_nt: TGCGCCAGCAGCCAGGGAGGAGGGACCTACAATGAGCAGTTCTTC
d_call: .
clone_size: .
v_call: TRBV5-1
j_call: TRBJ2-1

cdr3_aa: CASSRNPATGNDGYTF
cdr3_nt: TGCGCCAGCAGCCGCAACCCTGCGACAGGGAATGATGGCTACACCTTC
d_call: TRBD1
clone_size: .
v_call: TRBV4-1
j_call: TRBJ1-2

cdr3_aa: CASSFGPLTEKGAFF
cdr3_nt: TGCGCCAGCAGCTTCGGACCTCTGACAGAAAAAGGGGCTTTCTTT
d_call: .
clone_size: few
v_call: TRBV5-1
j_call: TRBJ1-1

cdr3_aa: CASSTGGRDTQYF
cdr3_nt: TGTGCCAGCAGTACAGGGGGGAGGGATACGCAGTATTTT
d_call: TRBD1
clone_size: once
v_call: TRBV27
j_call: TRBJ2-3

cdr3_aa: CAWSLRGIAGRVQPQHF
cdr3_nt: TGTGCCTGGAGTCTGAGGGGGATAGCAGGTCGAGTTCAGCCCCAGCATTTT
d_call: .
clone_size: few
v_call: TRBV30
j_call: TRBJ1-5

cdr3_aa: CASSWGQGGTGELFF
cdr3_nt: TGTGCCAGCAGCTGGGGACAGGGTGGCACCGGGGAGCTGTTTTTT
d_call: TRBD1
clone_size: .
v_call: TRBV13
j_call: TRBJ2-2

cdr3_aa: CASSPRDAGYTF
cdr3_nt: TGTGCCAGTAGTCCGAGGGATGCTGGCTACACCTTC
d_call: .
clone_size: .
v_call: TRBV19
j_call: TRBJ1-2

cdr3_aa: CASSYMYGGEAEAFF
cdr3_nt: TGTGCCAGCAGTTACATGTACGGTGGTGAGGCTGAAGCTTTCTTT
d_call: .
clone_size: .
v_call: TRBV11-3
j_call: TRBJ1-1

cdr3_aa: CSASGPTQYF
cdr3_nt: TGCAGTGCTAGTGGGCCTACGCAGTATTTT
d_call: .
clone_size: .
v_call: TRBV20-1
j_call: TRBJ2-3

cdr3_aa: CASSYDRVRGNYNEQFF
cdr3_nt: TGTGCCAGCAGCTACGACAGGGTTAGGGGAAACTACAATGAGCAGTTCTTC
d_call: TRBD1
clone_size: .
v_call: TRBV28
j_call: TRBJ2-1

cdr3_aa: CASSQNTIYF
cdr3_nt: TGCGCCAGCAGCCAGAACACCATATATTTT
d_call: .
clone_size: .
v_call: TRBV23-1
j_call: TRBJ1-3

cdr3_aa: CASSPPNYGYTF
cdr3_nt: TGTGCCAGCTCACCTCCAAACTATGGCTACACCTTC
d_call: .
clone_size: .
v_call: TRBV18
j_call: TRBJ1-2

cdr3_aa: CASSRSGDTQYF
cdr3_nt: TGTGCTAGCAGCCGCAGCGGAGATACGCAGTATTTT
d_call: .
clone_size: .
v_call: TRBV7-7
j_call: TRBJ2-3

cdr3_aa: CASSLTSGTGELFF
cdr3_nt: TGTGCCAGCAGCTTGACTAGCGGCACCGGGGAGCTGTTTTTT
d_call: TRBD2
clone_size: few
v_call: TRBV11-2
j_call: TRBJ2-2

cdr3_aa: CASREGANYGYTF
cdr3_nt: TGTGCCAGCAGGGAGGGAGCTAACTATGGCTACACCTTC
d_call: .
clone_size: .
v_call: TRBV27
j_call: TRBJ1-2

cdr3_aa: CSVEGRGQGAIGYGYTF
cdr3_nt: TGCAGCGTTGAAGGTCGTGGGCAGGGGGCTATTGGCTATGGCTACACCTTC
d_call: TRBD1
clone_size: few
v_call: TRBV29-1
j_call: TRBJ1-2

cdr3_aa: CASSSYRGEGELFF
cdr3_nt: TGTGCCAGCAGCTCATACAGGGGAGAGGGGGAGCTGTTTTTT
d_call: TRBD1
clone_size: .
v_call: TRBV5-8
j_call: TRBJ2-2

cdr3_aa: CASIGGGYNEQFF
cdr3_nt: TGTGCCAGCATCGGCGGGGGATACAATGAGCAGTTCTTC
d_call: TRBD2
clone_size: once
v_call: TRBV27
j_call: TRBJ2-1

cdr3_aa: CASSLMTGGGAFF
cdr3_nt: TGTGCCAGCAGCTTGATGACAGGGGGGGGAGCTTTCTTT
d_call: TRBD1
clone_size: few
v_call: TRBV5-4
j_call: TRBJ1-1

cdr3_aa: CASSSQFGTGAMNTEAFF
cdr3_nt: TGTGCCAGCAGTTCCCAATTCGGGACAGGGGCTATGAACACTGAAGCTTTCTTT
d_call: TRBD1
clone_size: .
v_call: TRBV28
j_call: TRBJ1-1

cdr3_aa: CSASRGQGSRQPQHF
cdr3_nt: TGCAGTGCTAGTCGCGGACAGGGTTCGAGGCAGCCCCAGCATTTT
d_call: TRBD1
clone_size: .
v_call: TRBV20-1
j_call: TRBJ1-5

cdr3_aa: CASSLPLTTSNEKLFF
cdr3_nt: TGCGCCAGCAGCTTGCCATTGACAACTTCTAATGAAAAACTGTTTTTT
d_call: .
clone_size: .
v_call: TRBV5-1
j_call: TRBJ1-4

cdr3_aa: CASSWETGLPPYGYTF
cdr3_nt: TGTGCCAGCAGCTGGGAGACAGGACTTCCCCCTTATGGCTACACCTTC
d_call: .
clone_size: .
v_call: TRBV5-5
j_call: TRBJ1-2

cdr3_aa: CASSPRGTTDTQYF
cdr3_nt: TGTGCCAGCAGCCCACGGGGGACCACAGATACGCAGTATTTT
d_call: .
clone_size: .
v_call: TRBV11-3
j_call: TRBJ2-3